The 5 T cell receptor beta chains below were found in one sample sequenced in a study of early T cells in non-severe SARS-CoV-2 infection. TCRdb ran MiXCR on the 5' RACE reads and lists one entry per CDR3 protein. This table has over 95,000 distinct CDR3 sequences, over 15% appearing once. Sequencing was performed on whole blood. Source of these receptors: an adult who was a healthcare worker with PCR-confirmed SARS-CoV-2 infection or an uninfected control (not recorded which).

The chain employs TRBV11-2 and TRBJ2-1; 8 bases match TRBD2. Unmatched junction bases numbered 6, after V lost 3 bases and J lost 8 bases. The germline CDR1 and CDR2 sequences are SGHAT and FQNNGV. The CDR3 consists of 14 residues. The CDR3 nucleotides read TGTGCCAGCAGCTTTAGCGGGGCGGTGGATGAGCAGTTCTTC. Its protein is CASSFSGAVDEQFF.

The rearrangement links TRBV27 to TRBJ2-1; 7 nucleotides agree with TRBD2. Germline values: CDR1 MNHEY, CDR2 SMNVEV (reference sequence). V shed 0 bases, J shed 6 bases, and the junction held 8 bases outside the gene matches. CDR3 size: 16 residues. For the CDR3, the DNA is TGTGCCAGCAGTTTATCTTGGGGGAGGGCCCTCAATGAGCAGTTCTTC. The encoded protein is CASSLSWGRALNEQFF.

The genes are TRBV11-2 and TRBJ1-5; perhaps TRBD1 as D (6 bases). The CDR3 contains 13 residues. Germline CDR1 is SGHAT and CDR2 is FQNNGV. Trimming stripped 4 bases from V and 15 bases from J, with 19 bases between. In DNA, the CDR3 is TGTGCCAGCAGCTCAGACCTCCACAGGGTAAGGCATTTT. Translated, it gives CASSSDLHRVRHF.

A few counts support this clonotype. The chain joins TRBV6-5 to TRBJ2-1; 8 bases agree with TRBD2. This CDR3 spans 14 amino acids. CDR1 and CDR2 from the germline V gene are MNHEY and SVGAGI. V was pared by 4 bases and J by 5 bases, with 4 bases of the junction left unmatched. In DNA form, the CDR3 reads TGTGCCAGCAGTTCGGGGGGGCCCCACAATGAGCAGTTCTTC. Translated: CASSSGGPHNEQFF.

This clonotype was observed many times. The chain is built from TRBV29-1 and TRBJ2-7; 7 nucleotides line up with TRBD1. Germline assignment: CDR1 SQVTM and CDR2 ANQGSEA. Unmatched junction bases numbered 6, after V lost 5 bases and J lost 2 bases. This CDR3 spans 13 amino acids. Written as DNA, the CDR3 is TGCAGCGTTCGACAGGGCGCGCCCTACGAGCAGTACTTC. Its protein product is CSVRQGAPYEQYF.